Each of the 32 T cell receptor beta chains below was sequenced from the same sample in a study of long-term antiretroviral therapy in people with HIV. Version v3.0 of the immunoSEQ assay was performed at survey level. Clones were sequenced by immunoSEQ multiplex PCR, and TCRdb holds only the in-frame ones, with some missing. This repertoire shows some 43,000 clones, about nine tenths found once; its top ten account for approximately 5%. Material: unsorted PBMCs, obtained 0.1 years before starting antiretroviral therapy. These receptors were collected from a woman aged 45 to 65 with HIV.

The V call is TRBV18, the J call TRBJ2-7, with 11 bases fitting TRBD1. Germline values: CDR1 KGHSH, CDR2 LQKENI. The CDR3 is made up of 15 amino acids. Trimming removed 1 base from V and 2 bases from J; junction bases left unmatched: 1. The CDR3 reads CASSPRTGGAYEQYF. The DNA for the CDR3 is TGTGCCAGCTCACCACGGACAGGGGGCGCCTACGAGCAGTACTTC.

The chain's CDR3 is CASSGSGPTDTQYF. CDR3 coding DNA: TGTGCCAGCAGCGGATCAGGGCCCACAGATACGCAGTATTTT. The gene calls are TRBV6-5 and TRBJ2-3; D may be TRBD1 (5 bases). With 6 bases removed from V and 2 bases from J, the gap between germline ends came to 12 bases. Germline V gene sequence: CDR1 MNHEY, CDR2 SVGAGI. The CDR3 is made up of 14 amino acids.

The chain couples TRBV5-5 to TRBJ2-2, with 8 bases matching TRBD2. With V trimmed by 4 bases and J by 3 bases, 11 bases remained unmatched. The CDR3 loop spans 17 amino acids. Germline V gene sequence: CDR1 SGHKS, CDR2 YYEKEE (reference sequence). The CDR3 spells CASSISPGGAYTGELFF. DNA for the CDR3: TGTGCCAGCAGCATATCGCCCGGGGGGGCCTACACCGGGGAGCTGTTTTTT.

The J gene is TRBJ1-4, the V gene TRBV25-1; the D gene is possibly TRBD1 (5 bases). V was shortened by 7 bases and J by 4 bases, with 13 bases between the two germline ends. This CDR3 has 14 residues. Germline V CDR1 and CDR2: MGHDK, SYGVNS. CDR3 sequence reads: CASTNQGFNEKLFF. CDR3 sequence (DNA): TGTGCCAGCACTAACCAGGGTTTTAATGAAAAACTGTTTTTT.

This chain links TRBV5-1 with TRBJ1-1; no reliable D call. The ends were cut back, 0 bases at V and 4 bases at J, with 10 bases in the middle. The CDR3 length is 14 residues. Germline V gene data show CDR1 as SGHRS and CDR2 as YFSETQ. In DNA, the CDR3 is TGCGCCAGCAGCTTGGAAGGGAGCGGCACTGAAGCTTTCTTT. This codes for CASSLEGSGTEAFF.

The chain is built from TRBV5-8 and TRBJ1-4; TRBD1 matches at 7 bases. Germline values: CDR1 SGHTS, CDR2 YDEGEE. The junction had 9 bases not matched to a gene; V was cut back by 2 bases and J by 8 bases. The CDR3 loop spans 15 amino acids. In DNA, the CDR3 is TGTGCCAGCAGCTTCCCCGGGACAGCGGCCGAAAAACTGTTTTTT. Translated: CASSFPGTAAEKLFF.

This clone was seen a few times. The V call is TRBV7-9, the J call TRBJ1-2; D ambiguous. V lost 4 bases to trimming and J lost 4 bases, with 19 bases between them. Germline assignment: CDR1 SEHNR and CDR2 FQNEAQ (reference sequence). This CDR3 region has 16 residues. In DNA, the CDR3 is TGTGCCAGCAGCTCCACCGGGTCCCTGGGAAGCTATGGCTACACCTTC. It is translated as CASSSTGSLGSYGYTF.

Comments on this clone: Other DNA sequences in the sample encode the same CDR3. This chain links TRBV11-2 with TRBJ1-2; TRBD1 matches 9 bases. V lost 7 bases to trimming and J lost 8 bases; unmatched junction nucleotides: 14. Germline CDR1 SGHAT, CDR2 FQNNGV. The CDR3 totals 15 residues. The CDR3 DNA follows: TGTGCCAGCACTATAGGGGGGGGACAGGGTCGGGGCTACACCTTC. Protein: CASTIGGGQGRGYTF.

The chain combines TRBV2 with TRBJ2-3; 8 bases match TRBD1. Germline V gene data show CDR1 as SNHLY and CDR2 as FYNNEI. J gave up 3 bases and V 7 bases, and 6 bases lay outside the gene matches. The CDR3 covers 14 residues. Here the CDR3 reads CASTPRGLTDTQYF. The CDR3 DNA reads TGTGCCAGCACCCCCAGGGGGCTGACAGATACGCAGTATTTT.

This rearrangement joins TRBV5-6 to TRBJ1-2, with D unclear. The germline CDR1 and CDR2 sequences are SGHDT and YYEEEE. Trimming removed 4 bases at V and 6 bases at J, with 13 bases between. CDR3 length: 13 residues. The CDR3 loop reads CASSMGRRNGYTF. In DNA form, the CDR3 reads TGTGCCAGCAGCATGGGTCGCCGGAATGGCTACACCTTC.

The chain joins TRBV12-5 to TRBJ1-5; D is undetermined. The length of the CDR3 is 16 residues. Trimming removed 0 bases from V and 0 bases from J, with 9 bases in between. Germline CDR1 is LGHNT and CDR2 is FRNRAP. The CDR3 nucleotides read TGTGCTAGTGGTTTGGTAGGACGGTATAGCAATCAGCCCCAGCATTTT. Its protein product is CASGLVGRYSNQPQHF.

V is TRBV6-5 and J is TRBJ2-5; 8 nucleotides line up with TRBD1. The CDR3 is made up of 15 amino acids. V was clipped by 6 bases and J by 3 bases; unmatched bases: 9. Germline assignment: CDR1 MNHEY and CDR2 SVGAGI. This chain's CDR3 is CASSPPGQEKETQYF. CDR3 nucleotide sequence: TGTGCCAGCAGCCCACCGGGACAGGAAAAAGAGACCCAGTACTTC.

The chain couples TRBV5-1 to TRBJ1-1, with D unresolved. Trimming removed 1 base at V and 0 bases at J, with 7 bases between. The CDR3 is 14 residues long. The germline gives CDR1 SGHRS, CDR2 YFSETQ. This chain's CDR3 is CASSLTDMNTEAFF. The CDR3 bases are TGCGCCAGCAGCTTGACAGACATGAACACTGAAGCTTTCTTT.

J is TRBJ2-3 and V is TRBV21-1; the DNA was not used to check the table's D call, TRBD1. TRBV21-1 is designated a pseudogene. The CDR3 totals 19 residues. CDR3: CASSKAAGTGVPSTDTQYF. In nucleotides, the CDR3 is TGTGCCAGCAGCAAAGCCGCCGGGACAGGGGTCCCTAGCACAGATACGCAGTATTTT.

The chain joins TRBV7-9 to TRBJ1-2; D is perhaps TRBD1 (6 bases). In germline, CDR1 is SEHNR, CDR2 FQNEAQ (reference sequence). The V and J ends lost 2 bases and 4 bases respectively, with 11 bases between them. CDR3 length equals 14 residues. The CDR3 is CASSLPGAGYGYTF. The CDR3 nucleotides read TGTGCCAGCAGCTTACCAGGGGCCGGCTATGGCTACACCTTC.

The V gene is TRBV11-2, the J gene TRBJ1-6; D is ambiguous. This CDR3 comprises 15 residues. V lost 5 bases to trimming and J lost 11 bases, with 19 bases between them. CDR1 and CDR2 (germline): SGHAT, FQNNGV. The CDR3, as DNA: TGTGCCAGCAGCCGGAATTACTACTCGGGCGCACCCCTCCACTTT. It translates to CASSRNYYSGAPLHF.

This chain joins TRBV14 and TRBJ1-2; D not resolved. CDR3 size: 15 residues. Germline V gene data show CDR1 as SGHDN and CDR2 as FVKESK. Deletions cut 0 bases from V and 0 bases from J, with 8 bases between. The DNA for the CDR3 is TGTGCCAGCAGCCAAGATAACGAAGCTAACTATGGCTACACCTTC. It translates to CASSQDNEANYGYTF.

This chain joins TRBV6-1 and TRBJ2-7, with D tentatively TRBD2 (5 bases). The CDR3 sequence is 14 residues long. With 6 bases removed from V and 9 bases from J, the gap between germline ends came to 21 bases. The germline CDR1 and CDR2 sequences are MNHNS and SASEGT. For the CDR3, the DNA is TGTGCCAGCAGGTTGGGCAGTCCCCGGGAAGGGCAGTACTTC. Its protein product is CASRLGSPREGQYF.

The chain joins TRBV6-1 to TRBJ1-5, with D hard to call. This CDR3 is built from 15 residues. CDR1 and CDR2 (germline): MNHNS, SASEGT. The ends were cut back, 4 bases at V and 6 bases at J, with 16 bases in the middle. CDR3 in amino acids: CASSGRQKDGQPQHF. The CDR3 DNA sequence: TGTGCCAGCAGTGGACGCCAGAAGGATGGTCAGCCCCAGCATTTT.

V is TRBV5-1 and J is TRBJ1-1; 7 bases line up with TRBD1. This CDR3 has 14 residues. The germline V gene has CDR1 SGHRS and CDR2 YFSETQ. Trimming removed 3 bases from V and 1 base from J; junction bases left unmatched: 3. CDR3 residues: CASSSGGTNTEAFF. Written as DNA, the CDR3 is TGCGCCAGCAGCTCAGGGGGTACGAACACTGAAGCTTTCTTT.

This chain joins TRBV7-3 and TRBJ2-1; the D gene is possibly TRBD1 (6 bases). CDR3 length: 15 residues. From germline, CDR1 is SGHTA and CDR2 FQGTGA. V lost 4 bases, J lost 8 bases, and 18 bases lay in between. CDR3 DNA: TGTGCCAGCAGCTCCCGGCCAGGGGAAATGGATGAGCAGTTCTTC. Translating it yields CASSSRPGEMDEQFF.

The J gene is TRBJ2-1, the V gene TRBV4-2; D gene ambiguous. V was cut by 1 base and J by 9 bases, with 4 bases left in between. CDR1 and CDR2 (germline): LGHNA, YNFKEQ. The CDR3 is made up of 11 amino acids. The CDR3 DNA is TGTGCCAGCAGCCAAGCTTCTGAGCAGTTCTTC. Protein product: CASSQASEQFF.

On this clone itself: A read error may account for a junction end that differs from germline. CDR3 sequence: CASSLAGGLIDQETQYF. Written as DNA, the CDR3 is TGTGCTAGCAGCTTAGCGGGGGGGCTCATCGATCAAGAGACCCAGTACTTC. V usage is TRBV7-7 and J usage is TRBJ2-5; 11 bases match TRBD2. The CDR3 loop spans 17 amino acids. The V gene's germline CDR1 is SSHAT and CDR2 FNYEAQ (reference sequence).

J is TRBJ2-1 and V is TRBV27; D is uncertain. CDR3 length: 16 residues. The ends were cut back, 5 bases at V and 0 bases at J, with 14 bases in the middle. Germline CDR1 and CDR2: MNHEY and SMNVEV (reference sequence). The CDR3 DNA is TGTGCCAGCAGTCCCACGGTCGGAAGCTCCTACAATGAGCAGTTCTTC. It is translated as CASSPTVGSSYNEQFF.

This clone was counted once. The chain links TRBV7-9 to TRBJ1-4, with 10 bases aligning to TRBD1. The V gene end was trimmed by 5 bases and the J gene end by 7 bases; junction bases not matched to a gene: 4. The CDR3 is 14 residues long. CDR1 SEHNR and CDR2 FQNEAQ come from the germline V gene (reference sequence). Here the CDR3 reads CASSRGTGVEKLFF. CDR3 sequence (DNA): TGTGCCAGCAGCCGGGGGACAGGGGTTGAAAAACTGTTTTTT.

The CDR3 loop reads CASSSGQDNSPLHF. The CDR3 nucleotides are TGTGCCAGCTCATCGGGACAGGACAATTCACCCCTCCACTTT. The chain uses TRBV18 and TRBJ1-6, with 8 bases fitting TRBD1. This CDR3 spans 14 amino acids. CDR1 is KGHSH, CDR2 LQKENI, per germline. Trimming took 5 bases from V and 7 from J; bases not matched to a gene: 4.

CDR3 DNA sequence: TGTGCCAGCAGCAAAGTCGGTCTCGGGGACGGCGTCTATGGCTACACCTTC. Protein sequence: CASSKVGLGDGVYGYTF. V usage is TRBV21-1 and J usage is TRBJ1-2. TRBV21-1 represents a pseudogene. The CDR3 has 17 residues.

The CDR3 DNA reads TGCGCCAGCAGCCCAGAGGACGAAAAACTGTTTTTT. It specifies CASSPEDEKLFF. The rearrangement joins TRBV4-1 to TRBJ1-4, with no clear D. Trimming took off 4 bases at V and 8 bases at J, with 8 bases between the two ends. This CDR3 has 12 amino acids. In germline, CDR1 is MGHRA, CDR2 YSYEKL.

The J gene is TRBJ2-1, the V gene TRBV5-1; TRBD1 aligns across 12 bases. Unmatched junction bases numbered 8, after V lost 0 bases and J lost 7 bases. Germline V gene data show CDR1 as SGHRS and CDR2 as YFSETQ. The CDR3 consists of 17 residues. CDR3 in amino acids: CASSLASGTGGWNEQFF. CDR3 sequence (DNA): TGCGCCAGCAGCTTGGCTTCGGGGACAGGGGGCTGGAATGAGCAGTTCTTC.

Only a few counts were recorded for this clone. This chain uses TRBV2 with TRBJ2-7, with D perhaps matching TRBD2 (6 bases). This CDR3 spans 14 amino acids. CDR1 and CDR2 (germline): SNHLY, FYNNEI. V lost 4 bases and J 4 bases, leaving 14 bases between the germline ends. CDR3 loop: CASSAGTLEYEQYF. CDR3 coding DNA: TGTGCCAGCAGTGCCGGGACTCTAGAGTACGAGCAGTACTTC.

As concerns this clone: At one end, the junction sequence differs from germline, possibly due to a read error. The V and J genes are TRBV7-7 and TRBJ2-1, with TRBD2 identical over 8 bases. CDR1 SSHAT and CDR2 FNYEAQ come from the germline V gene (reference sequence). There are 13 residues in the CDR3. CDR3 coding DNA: TGTGCTAGCAGCTTAGGGACTAGCAATGAGCAGTTCTTC. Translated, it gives CASSLGTSNEQFF.

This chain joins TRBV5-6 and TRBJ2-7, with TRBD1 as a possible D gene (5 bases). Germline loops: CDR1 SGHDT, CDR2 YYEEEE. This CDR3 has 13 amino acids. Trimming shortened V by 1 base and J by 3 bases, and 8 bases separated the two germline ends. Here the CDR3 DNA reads TGTGCCAGCAGCTTGTCGGACAACTACGAGCAGTACTTC. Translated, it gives CASSLSDNYEQYF.